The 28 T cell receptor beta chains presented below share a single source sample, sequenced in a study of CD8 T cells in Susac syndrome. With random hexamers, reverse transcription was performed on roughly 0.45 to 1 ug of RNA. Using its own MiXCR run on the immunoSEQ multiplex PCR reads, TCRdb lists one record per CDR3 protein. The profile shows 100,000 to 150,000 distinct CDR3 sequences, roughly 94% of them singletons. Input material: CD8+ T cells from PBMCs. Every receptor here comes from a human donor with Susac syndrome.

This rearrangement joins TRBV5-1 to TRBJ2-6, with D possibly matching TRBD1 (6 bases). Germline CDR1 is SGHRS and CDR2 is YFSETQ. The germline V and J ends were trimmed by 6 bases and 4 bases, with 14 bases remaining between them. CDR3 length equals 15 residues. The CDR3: CASTRTGNGANVLTF. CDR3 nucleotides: TGCGCCAGCACCCGAACAGGGAACGGGGCCAACGTCCTGACTTTC.

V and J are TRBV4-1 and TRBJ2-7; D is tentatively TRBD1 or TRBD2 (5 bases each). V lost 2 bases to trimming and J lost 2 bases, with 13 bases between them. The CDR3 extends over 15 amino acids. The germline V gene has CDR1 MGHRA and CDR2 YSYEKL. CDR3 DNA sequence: TGCGCCAGCAGCCAACGTCAGGGAGATCCCTACGAGCAGTACTTC. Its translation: CASSQRQGDPYEQYF.

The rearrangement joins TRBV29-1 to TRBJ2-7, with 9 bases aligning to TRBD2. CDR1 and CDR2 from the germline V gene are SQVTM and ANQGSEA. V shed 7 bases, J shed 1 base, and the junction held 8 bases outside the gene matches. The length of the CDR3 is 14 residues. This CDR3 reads CSAGGGGVSYEQYF. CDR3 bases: TGCAGCGCTGGCGGGGGGGGCGTTTCCTACGAGCAGTACTTC.

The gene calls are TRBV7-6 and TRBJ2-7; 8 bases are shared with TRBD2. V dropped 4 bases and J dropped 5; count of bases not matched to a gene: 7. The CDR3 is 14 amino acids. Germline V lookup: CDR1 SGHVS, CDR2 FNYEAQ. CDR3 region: CASSSREGQDEQYF. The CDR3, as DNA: TGTGCCAGCAGCTCTCGGGAGGGGCAGGACGAGCAGTACTTC. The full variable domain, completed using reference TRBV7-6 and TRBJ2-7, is GAGVSQSPRYKVTKRGQDVALRCDPISGHVSLYWYRQALGQGPEFLTYFNYEAQQDKSGLPNDRFSAERPEGSISTLTIQRTEQRDSAMYRCASSSREGQDEQYFGPGTRLTVT.

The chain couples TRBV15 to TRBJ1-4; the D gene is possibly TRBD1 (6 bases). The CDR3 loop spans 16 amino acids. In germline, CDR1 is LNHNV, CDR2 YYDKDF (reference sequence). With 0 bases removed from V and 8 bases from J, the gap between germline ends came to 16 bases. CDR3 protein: CATSRETGRVREKLFF. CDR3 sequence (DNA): TGTGCCACCAGCAGAGAAACAGGGCGGGTCCGAGAAAAACTGTTTTTT.

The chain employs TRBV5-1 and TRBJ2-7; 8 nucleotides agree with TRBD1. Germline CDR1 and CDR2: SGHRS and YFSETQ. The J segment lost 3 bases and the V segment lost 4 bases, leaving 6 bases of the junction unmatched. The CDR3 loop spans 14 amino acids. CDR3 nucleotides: TGCGCCAGCAGCCCGGACGGGACAGGCTACGAGCAGTACTTC. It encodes CASSPDGTGYEQYF.

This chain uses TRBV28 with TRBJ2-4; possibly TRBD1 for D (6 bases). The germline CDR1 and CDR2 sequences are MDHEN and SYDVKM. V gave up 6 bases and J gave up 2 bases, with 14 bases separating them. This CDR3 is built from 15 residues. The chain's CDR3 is CASSVLGQTKNIQYF. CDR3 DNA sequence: TGTGCCAGCAGCGTACTAGGACAGACCAAAAACATTCAGTACTTC. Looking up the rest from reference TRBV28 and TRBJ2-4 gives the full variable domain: DVKVTQSSRYLVKRTGEKVFLECVQDMDHENMFWYRQDPGLGLRLIYFSYDVKMKEKGDIPEGYSVSREKKERFSLILESASTNQTSMYLCASSVLGQTKNIQYFGAGTRLSVL.

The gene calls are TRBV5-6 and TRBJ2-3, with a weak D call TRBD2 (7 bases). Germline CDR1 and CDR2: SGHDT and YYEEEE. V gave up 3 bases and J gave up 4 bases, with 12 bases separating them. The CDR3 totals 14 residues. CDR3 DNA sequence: TGTGCCAGCAGCTGGGGCGGGGGCCCAGATACGCAGTATTTT. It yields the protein CASSWGGGPDTQYF.

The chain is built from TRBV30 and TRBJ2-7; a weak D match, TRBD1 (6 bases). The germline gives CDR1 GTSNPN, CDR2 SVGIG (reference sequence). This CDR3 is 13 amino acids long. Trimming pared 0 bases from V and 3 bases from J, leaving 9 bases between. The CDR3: CAWSVRGGYEQYF. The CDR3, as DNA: TGTGCCTGGAGTGTACGAGGGGGCTACGAGCAGTACTTC.

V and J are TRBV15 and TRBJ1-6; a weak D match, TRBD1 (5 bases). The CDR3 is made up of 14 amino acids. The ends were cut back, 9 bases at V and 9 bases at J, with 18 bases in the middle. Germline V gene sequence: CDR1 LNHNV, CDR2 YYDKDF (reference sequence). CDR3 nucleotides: TGTGCCACGAGAGACCGTGGGGGAATTTCACCCCTCCACTTT. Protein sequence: CATRDRGGISPLHF.

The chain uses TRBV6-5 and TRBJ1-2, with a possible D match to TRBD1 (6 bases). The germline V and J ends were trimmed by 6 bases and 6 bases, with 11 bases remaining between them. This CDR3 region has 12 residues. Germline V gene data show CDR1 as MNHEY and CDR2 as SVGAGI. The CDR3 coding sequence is TGTGCCAGCAGCCGGGACACTGATGGCTACACCTTC. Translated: CASSRDTDGYTF.

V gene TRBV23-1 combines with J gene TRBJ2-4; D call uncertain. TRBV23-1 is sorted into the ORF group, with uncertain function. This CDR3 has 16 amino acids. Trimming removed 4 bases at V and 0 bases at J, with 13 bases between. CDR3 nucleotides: TGCGCCAGCAGTCTTTTACCCAGGCTAGCCAAAAACATTCAGTACTTC. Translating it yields CASSLLPRLAKNIQYF.

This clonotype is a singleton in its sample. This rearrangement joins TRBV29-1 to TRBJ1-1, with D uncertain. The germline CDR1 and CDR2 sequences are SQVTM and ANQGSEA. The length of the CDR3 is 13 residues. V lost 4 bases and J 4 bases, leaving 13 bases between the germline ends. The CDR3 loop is CSVGADDGTEAFF. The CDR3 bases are TGCAGCGTTGGGGCGGACGATGGCACTGAAGCTTTCTTT.

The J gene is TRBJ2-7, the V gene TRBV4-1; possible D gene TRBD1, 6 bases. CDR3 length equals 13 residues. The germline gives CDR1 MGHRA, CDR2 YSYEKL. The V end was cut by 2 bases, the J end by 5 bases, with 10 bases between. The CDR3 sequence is CASSQRQDDEQYF. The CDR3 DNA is TGCGCCAGCAGCCAAAGACAGGACGACGAGCAGTACTTC.

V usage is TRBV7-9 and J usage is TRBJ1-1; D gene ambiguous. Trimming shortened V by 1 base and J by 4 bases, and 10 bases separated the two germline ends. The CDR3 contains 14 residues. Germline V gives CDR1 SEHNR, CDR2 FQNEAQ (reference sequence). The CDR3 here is CASSLGVEPTEAFF. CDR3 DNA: TGTGCCAGCAGCTTAGGTGTGGAGCCCACTGAAGCTTTCTTT. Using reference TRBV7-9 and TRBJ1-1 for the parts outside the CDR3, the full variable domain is DTGVSQNPRHKITKRGQNVTFRCDPISEHNRLYWYRQTLGQGPEFLTYFQNEAQLEKSRLLSDRFSAERPKGSFSTLEIQRTEQGDSAMYLCASSLGVEPTEAFFGQGTRLTVV.

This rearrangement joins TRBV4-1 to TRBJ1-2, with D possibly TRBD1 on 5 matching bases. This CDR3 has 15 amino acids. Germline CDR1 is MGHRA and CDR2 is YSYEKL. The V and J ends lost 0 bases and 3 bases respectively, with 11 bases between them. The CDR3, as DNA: TGCGCCAGCAGCCAAGATGCCAGGGAGGACTATGGCTACACCTTC. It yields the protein CASSQDAREDYGYTF.

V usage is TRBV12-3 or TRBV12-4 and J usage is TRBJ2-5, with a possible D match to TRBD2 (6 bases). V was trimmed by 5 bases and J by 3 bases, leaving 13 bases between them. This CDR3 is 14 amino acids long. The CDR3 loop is CASSPSGWKETQYF. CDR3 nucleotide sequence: TGTGCCAGCAGTCCCAGCGGGTGGAAAGAGACCCAGTACTTC.

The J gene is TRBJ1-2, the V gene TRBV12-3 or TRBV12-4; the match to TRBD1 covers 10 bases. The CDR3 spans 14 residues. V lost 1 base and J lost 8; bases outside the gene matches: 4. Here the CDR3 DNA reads TGTGCCAGCAGTTTAGGGGACAGGGGAGGGGGCTACACCTTC. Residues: CASSLGDRGGGYTF.

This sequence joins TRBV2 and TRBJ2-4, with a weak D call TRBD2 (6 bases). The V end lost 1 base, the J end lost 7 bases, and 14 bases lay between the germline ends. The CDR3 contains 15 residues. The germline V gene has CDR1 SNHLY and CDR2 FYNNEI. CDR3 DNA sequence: TGTGCCAGCAGTGAAGGTTTAGGGGCGGGGAACATTCAGTACTTC. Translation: CASSEGLGAGNIQYF.

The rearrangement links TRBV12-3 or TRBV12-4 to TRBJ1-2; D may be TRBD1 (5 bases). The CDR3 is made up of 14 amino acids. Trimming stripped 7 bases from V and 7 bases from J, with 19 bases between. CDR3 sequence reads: CASTVGRGVSGYTF. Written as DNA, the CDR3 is TGTGCCAGCACCGTAGGGCGGGGGGTGAGTGGCTACACCTTC.

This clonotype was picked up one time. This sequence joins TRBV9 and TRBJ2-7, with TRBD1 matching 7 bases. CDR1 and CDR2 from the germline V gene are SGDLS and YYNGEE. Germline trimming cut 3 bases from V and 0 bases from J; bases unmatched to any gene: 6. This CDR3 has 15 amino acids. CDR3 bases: TGTGCCAGCAGCGGGGGGACAGTGGGCTCCTACGAGCAGTACTTC. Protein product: CASSGGTVGSYEQYF.

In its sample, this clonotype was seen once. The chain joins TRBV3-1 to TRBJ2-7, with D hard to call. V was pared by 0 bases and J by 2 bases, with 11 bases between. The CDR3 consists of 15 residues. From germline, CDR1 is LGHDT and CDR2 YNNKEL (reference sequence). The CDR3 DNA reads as TGTGCCAGCAGCCAAGATGGGTACTCCCCCTACGAGCAGTACTTC. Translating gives CASSQDGYSPYEQYF.

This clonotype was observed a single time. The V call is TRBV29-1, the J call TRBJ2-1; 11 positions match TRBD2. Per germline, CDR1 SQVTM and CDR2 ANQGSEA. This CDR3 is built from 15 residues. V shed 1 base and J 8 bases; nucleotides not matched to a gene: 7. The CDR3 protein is CSVEGLAGGRYEQFF. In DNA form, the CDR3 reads TGCAGCGTTGAAGGGCTAGCGGGGGGTAGGTATGAGCAGTTCTTC.

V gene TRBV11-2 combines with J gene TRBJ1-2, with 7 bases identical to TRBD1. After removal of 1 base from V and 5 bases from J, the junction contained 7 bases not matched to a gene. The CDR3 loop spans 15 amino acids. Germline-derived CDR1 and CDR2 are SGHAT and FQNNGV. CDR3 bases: TGTGCCAGCAGCTTAGTAGTCGGGACAGTTTATGGCTACACCTTC. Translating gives CASSLVVGTVYGYTF.

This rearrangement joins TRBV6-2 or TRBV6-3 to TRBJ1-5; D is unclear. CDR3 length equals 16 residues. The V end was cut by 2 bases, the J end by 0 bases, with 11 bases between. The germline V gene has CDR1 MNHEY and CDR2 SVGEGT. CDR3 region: CASSYVRGDSNQPQHF. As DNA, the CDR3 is TGTGCCAGCAGTTACGTGCGGGGAGATAGCAATCAGCCCCAGCATTTT.

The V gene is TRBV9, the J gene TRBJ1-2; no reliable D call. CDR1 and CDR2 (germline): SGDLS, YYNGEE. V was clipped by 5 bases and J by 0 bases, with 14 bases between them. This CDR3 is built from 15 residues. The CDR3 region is CASRGMEGTNYGYTF. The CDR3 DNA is TGTGCCAGCAGGGGGATGGAGGGAACTAACTATGGCTACACCTTC.

The CDR3 protein is CASSLGTSGGADEQFF. DNA of the CDR3: TGCGCCAGCAGCCTCGGGACTAGCGGGGGGGCCGATGAGCAGTTCTTC. This chain joins TRBV4-3 and TRBJ2-1; the match to TRBD2 covers 16 bases. J was trimmed by 8 bases and V by 4 bases; bases with no gene match: 5. This CDR3 has 16 residues. Germline values: CDR1 LGHNA, CDR2 YSLEER.

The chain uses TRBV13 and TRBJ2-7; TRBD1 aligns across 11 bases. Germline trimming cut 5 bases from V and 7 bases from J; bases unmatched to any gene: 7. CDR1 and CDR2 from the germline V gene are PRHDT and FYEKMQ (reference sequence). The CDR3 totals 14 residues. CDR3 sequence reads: CASSLGQGALEQYF. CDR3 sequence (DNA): TGTGCCAGCAGCCTCGGACAGGGGGCACTTGAGCAGTACTTC.